The text below deals with one T cell receptor beta chain. The antigen remains unidentified. V gave up 0 bases and J gave up 0 bases, with 21 bases separating them. This CDR3 contains 20 residues. The germline V gene has CDR1 LGHNA and CDR2 YSLEER. The data originate from a study of blood T cells in healthy people across ages. Study-level results: Roughly linear age-related decline in beta diversity appeared, significant by age around 38.

Through a sample-barcoded 5' primer and a J-beta primer mix, a second PCR was run for roughly 6 to 11 cycles. TCRdb used MiXCR to reprocess the 5' RACE reads, holding one entry per CDR3 protein. The table shows roughly 700,000 distinct CDR3 sequences, with 49% occurring only once. The sequenced material came from blood. The genes are TRBV4-3 and TRBJ2-1, with D perhaps being TRBD1 or TRBD2 (5 bases each). This TCR was recovered from a woman aged 55-70 years in good health. The CDR3 DNA follows: TGCGCCAGCAGCCAAGAAGGGTCGGGGACGGCCACGGGCTCCTACAATGAGCAGTTCTTC. It yields the protein CASSQEGSGTATGSYNEQFF.